The 28 T cell receptor beta chains given below trace back to one sample, sequenced in a study of CD8 T cells in Susac syndrome. The RNA, about 0.5 to 1 ug, was put through reverse transcription using random hexamers. Each CDR3 protein is one row after TCRdb ran MiXCR on the immunoSEQ multiplex PCR reads. The data contain about 120,000 distinct CDR3 sequences, about 93% of them singletons. The sample consisted of CD8+ T cells from PBMCs. The receptors derive from a human donor with Susac syndrome.

The rearrangement joins TRBV11-2 to TRBJ2-5; D may match TRBD1 or TRBD2 (5 bases each). V lost 3 bases, J lost 0 bases, and 17 bases lay in between. Germline loops: CDR1 SGHAT, CDR2 FQNNGV. The CDR3 is made up of 17 amino acids. The CDR3 sequence is CASSLTPYEGYQETQYF. CDR3 DNA sequence: TGTGCCAGCAGCTTGACTCCCTACGAGGGGTACCAAGAGACCCAGTACTTC.

This chain connects TRBV12-3 or TRBV12-4 to TRBJ2-7; 8 bases fit TRBD1. Trimming removed 5 bases from V and 11 bases from J; junction bases left unmatched: 8. The CDR3 is 12 residues long. CDR3 bases: TGTGCCAGCAGTGCCACAGGGGGGATGGAGTACTTC. This sequence encodes CASSATGGMEYF.

In nucleotides, the CDR3 is TGTGCCACCAGCAGAGTTCAGGCGGGAACCTACGAGCAGTACTTC. Its translation: CATSRVQAGTYEQYF. V usage is TRBV15 and J usage is TRBJ2-7; D may be TRBD2 (6 bases). Germline V gene lookup returns CDR1 LNHNV and CDR2 YYDKDF (reference sequence). Trimming cost V 1 base and J 2 bases, with 12 bases left between them. The CDR3 is 15 amino acids.

The gene calls are TRBV29-1 and TRBJ2-1; D not certain. Trimming pared 6 bases from V and 9 bases from J, leaving 9 bases between. The CDR3 covers 10 residues. CDR1 and CDR2 from the germline V gene are SQVTM and ANQGSEA. The CDR3 sequence: CSVSPGEQFF. CDR3 sequence (DNA): TGCAGCGTGAGCCCTGGTGAGCAGTTCTTC.

The chain uses TRBV7-9 and TRBJ1-1; perhaps TRBD1 as D (6 bases). V gave up 8 bases and J gave up 4 bases, with 11 bases separating them. The CDR3 sequence is 12 residues long. Germline V gene data show CDR1 as SEHNR and CDR2 as FQNEAQ (reference sequence). DNA of the CDR3: TGTGCCAGCCAAGAGGGGGGCACTGAAGCTTTCTTT. This translates into CASQEGGTEAFF.

The V call is TRBV9, the J call TRBJ1-1; perhaps TRBD1 as D (6 bases). This CDR3 spans 12 amino acids. CDR1 and CDR2 (germline): SGDLS, YYNGEE. V lost 0 bases, J lost 8 bases, and 8 bases lay in between. This CDR3 is CASSVGGGEAFF. Written as DNA, the CDR3 is TGTGCCAGCAGCGTAGGAGGGGGGGAAGCTTTCTTT.

V gene TRBV5-1 combines with J gene TRBJ1-1; D gene unclear. The V end was cut by 0 bases, the J end by 5 bases, with 8 bases between. From germline, CDR1 is SGHRS and CDR2 YFSETQ. The CDR3 covers 13 residues. The DNA of the CDR3 is TGCGCCAGCAGCTTGGCCGGGTTGACTGAAGCTTTCTTT. Amino acid sequence: CASSLAGLTEAFF. Full variable domain (remainder filled in from reference TRBV5-1 and TRBJ1-1): KAGVTQTPRYLIKTRGQQVTLSCSPISGHRSVSWYQQTPGQGLQFLFEYFSETQRNKGNFPGRFSGRQFSNSRSEMNVSTLELGDSALYLCASSLAGLTEAFFGQGTRLTVV.

The rearrangement joins TRBV30 to TRBJ2-1; a weak D match, TRBD2 (5 bases). The CDR3 consists of 15 residues. Per germline, CDR1 GTSNPN and CDR2 SVGIG (reference sequence). The ends were cut back, 3 bases at V and 2 bases at J, with 14 bases in the middle. This CDR3 is CAWSLTSYTYNEQFF. DNA of the CDR3: TGTGCCTGGAGCTTAACTAGTTACACCTACAATGAGCAGTTCTTC.

The rearrangement joins TRBV18 to TRBJ1-1; D not resolved. The V end was cut by 1 base, the J end by 0 bases, with 9 bases between. Germline V CDR1 and CDR2: KGHSH, LQKENI. CDR3 size: 15 residues. The CDR3 is CASSPLGSLNTEAFF. CDR3 nucleotides: TGTGCCAGCTCACCACTTGGTTCCCTGAACACTGAAGCTTTCTTT.

The chain recombines TRBV6-5 with TRBJ2-7, with D hard to call. Germline assignment: CDR1 MNHEY and CDR2 SVGAGI. V lost 5 bases and J 3 bases, leaving 11 bases between the germline ends. The CDR3 is made up of 13 amino acids. Here the CDR3 reads CASSKNRDYEQYF. In DNA form, the CDR3 reads TGTGCCAGCAGTAAAAACCGCGACTACGAGCAGTACTTC.

CDR3 DNA: TGTGCCACCAGTGAAGGACTAGGTACGCAGTATTTT. Translating it yields CATSEGLGTQYF. The J gene is TRBJ2-3, the V gene TRBV24-1; 7 bases are a match to TRBD2. CDR1 is KGHDR, CDR2 SFDVKD, per germline. The CDR3 contains 12 residues. The ends lost 4 bases at V and 8 bases at J; junction bases unmatched: 2.

The chain recombines TRBV20-1 with TRBJ2-7, with unresolved D. Trimming pared 3 bases from V and 6 bases from J, leaving 12 bases between. The CDR3 length is 12 residues. Germline values: CDR1 DFQATT, CDR2 SNEGSKA (reference sequence). CDR3 bases: TGCAGTGCTAGCGGAGATATTTTCGAGCAGTACTTC. Amino acids: CSASGDIFEQYF.

This clonotype was recorded a few times. The genes are TRBV29-1 and TRBJ1-5; D call uncertain. V was cut by 7 bases and J by 4 bases, with 17 bases left in between. The length of the CDR3 is 14 residues. Germline CDR1 reads SQVTM; CDR2 reads ANQGSEA. CDR3 loop: CSALTGGPNQPQHF. The CDR3 DNA sequence: TGCAGCGCTCTTACGGGTGGGCCAAATCAGCCCCAGCATTTT. The entire variable domain, with the rest obtained from reference TRBV29-1 and TRBJ1-5, is as follows: SAVISQKPSRDICQRGTSLTIQCQVDSQVTMMFWYRQQPGQSLTLIATANQGSEATYESGFVIDKFPISRPNLTFSTLTVSNMSPEDSSIYLCSALTGGPNQPQHFGDGTRLSIL.

In DNA, the CDR3 is TGTGCCAGCAGCCAAGATAGGGGGCGAGAGACCCAGTACTTC. Translation gives CASSQDRGRETQYF. This chain joins TRBV14 and TRBJ2-5; 7 bases match TRBD1. This CDR3 has 14 amino acids. J was trimmed by 4 bases and V by 0 bases; bases with no gene match: 2. Per the germline V gene, CDR1 is SGHDN and CDR2 is FVKESK.

Here the CDR3 DNA reads TGTGCCAGCAGTGGAGGTGACTCCTACGAGCAGTACTTC. Translation gives CASSGGDSYEQYF. The chain employs TRBV2 and TRBJ2-7; D is unclear. The CDR3 consists of 13 residues. Per germline, CDR1 SNHLY and CDR2 FYNNEI. V was pared by 4 bases and J by 0 bases, with 7 bases between.

On this clonotype itself: The germline gene is not matched at one end of the junction; a read error may be the cause. The V gene is TRBV7-7, the J gene TRBJ2-7; D might be TRBD1 or TRBD2, each matching 5 bases. Germline V lookup: CDR1 SSHAT, CDR2 FNYEAQ (reference sequence). CDR3 length equals 14 residues. In DNA, the CDR3 is TGTGCTAGCAGCTTAGTGCCGGGGCGAGGGGAGCAGTACTTC. This encodes CASSLVPGRGEQYF.

The chain recombines TRBV27 with TRBJ2-7, with D maybe TRBD1 (5 bases). The CDR3 extends over 15 amino acids. The germline gives CDR1 MNHEY, CDR2 SMNVEV (reference sequence). V shed 2 bases and J shed 0 bases, with 11 bases lying between them. The CDR3 DNA sequence: TGTGCCAGCAGTTTAAAAGGGGCCACCTCCTACGAGCAGTACTTC. Translating it yields CASSLKGATSYEQYF.

The V call is TRBV5-1, the J call TRBJ2-7, with 10 bases lining up with TRBD1. The length of the CDR3 is 14 residues. V lost 3 bases and J lost 2; bases outside the gene matches: 2. Per the germline V gene, CDR1 is SGHRS and CDR2 is YFSETQ. CDR3 protein: CASSYGTGAYEQYF. In nucleotides, the CDR3 is TGCGCCAGCAGCTACGGGACAGGGGCCTACGAGCAGTACTTC. The complete variable domain, with remaining parts taken from reference TRBV5-1 and TRBJ2-7, reads KAGVTQTPRYLIKTRGQQVTLSCSPISGHRSVSWYQQTPGQGLQFLFEYFSETQRNKGNFPGRFSGRQFSNSRSEMNVSTLELGDSALYLCASSYGTGAYEQYFGPGTRLTVT.

The V and J genes are TRBV25-1 and TRBJ2-7; D gene uncertain. V lost 6 bases and J 2 bases, leaving 14 bases between the germline ends. The CDR3 totals 14 residues. Germline V gene data show CDR1 as MGHDK and CDR2 as SYGVNS. The chain's CDR3 is CASSYGEWTYEQYF. The CDR3 DNA is TGTGCCAGCAGCTACGGCGAGTGGACCTACGAGCAGTACTTC.

The gene calls are TRBV20-1 and TRBJ2-7; 13 bases match TRBD2. This CDR3 spans 16 amino acids. Germline V lookup: CDR1 DFQATT, CDR2 SNEGSKA (reference sequence). Unmatched junction bases numbered 7, after V lost 5 bases and J lost 0 bases. The CDR3 here is CSAYGLAGASSYEQYF. The CDR3 DNA sequence: TGCAGTGCTTACGGACTAGCGGGGGCCAGCTCCTACGAGCAGTACTTC.

The chain uses TRBV7-9 and TRBJ1-3, with D unclear. Germline lookup yields CDR1 SEHNR and CDR2 FQNEAQ (reference sequence). The CDR3 has 13 residues. V shed 5 bases and J shed 8 bases, with 13 bases lying between them. The CDR3 DNA follows: TGTGCCAGCAGCCATCTCCCTTCAGACACCATATATTTT. It translates to CASSHLPSDTIYF.

The chain combines TRBV20-1 with TRBJ2-7; D ambiguous. The CDR3 runs to 13 residues. The V gene's germline CDR1 is DFQATT and CDR2 SNEGSKA (reference sequence). V gave up 6 bases and J gave up 2 bases, with 14 bases separating them. As DNA, the CDR3 is TGCAGTGCCACACCCGTTGATACCTACGAGCAGTACTTC. Its translation is CSATPVDTYEQYF.

This chain links TRBV20-1 with TRBJ1-5; D is unresolved. The CDR3 extends over 14 amino acids. Germline CDR1 is DFQATT and CDR2 is SNEGSKA (reference sequence). Trimming removed 1 base at V and 1 base at J, with 8 bases between. This CDR3 reads CSARGPGSNQPQHF. The CDR3 DNA is TGCAGTGCTAGAGGTCCCGGGAGCAATCAGCCCCAGCATTTT.

The chain uses TRBV20-1 and TRBJ1-2, with a possible D match to TRBD1 (5 bases). This CDR3 has 11 amino acids. Trimming stripped 6 bases from V and 8 bases from J, with 13 bases between. Germline V gives CDR1 DFQATT, CDR2 SNEGSKA (reference sequence). The CDR3 nucleotides are TGCAGTGCCTACCTCCAGGGAGGCTACACCTTC. This sequence encodes CSAYLQGGYTF.

The chain recombines TRBV29-1 with TRBJ2-5; 12 bases are a match to TRBD2. CDR1 and CDR2 (germline): SQVTM, ANQGSEA. This CDR3 is built from 13 residues. J was trimmed by 5 bases and V by 6 bases; bases with no gene match: 4. The CDR3, as DNA: TGCAGCGTCCCGACTAGCGGGGGCGAGACCCAGTACTTC. Protein sequence: CSVPTSGGETQYF. The full variable domain, in which reference TRBV29-1 and TRBJ2-5 provide the parts outside the CDR3, is SAVISQKPSRDICQRGTSLTIQCQVDSQVTMMFWYRQQPGQSLTLIATANQGSEATYESGFVIDKFPISRPNLTFSTLTVSNMSPEDSSIYLCSVPTSGGETQYFGPGTRLLVL.

The chain carries TRBV29-1 and TRBJ2-1, with D uncertain. CDR1 and CDR2 (germline): SQVTM, ANQGSEA. This CDR3 is 13 amino acids long. The V end was cut by 4 bases, the J end by 7 bases, with 14 bases between. Here the CDR3 DNA reads TGCAGCGTTGGGCAGCGAGGATGGAATGAGCAGTTCTTC. This encodes CSVGQRGWNEQFF.

The V call is TRBV30, the J call TRBJ1-6; unclear D gene. The ends were cut back, 8 bases at V and 0 bases at J, with 11 bases in the middle. The CDR3 sequence is 14 residues long. Looked up from germline, CDR1 is GTSNPN and CDR2 is SVGIG (reference sequence). The CDR3 here is CAHTLSSYNSPLHF. CDR3 DNA sequence: TGTGCCCACACCTTGAGCTCCTATAATTCACCCCTCCACTTT.

The DNA of the CDR3 is TGTGCCAGCAGCTTAGCAGTCGATGAGCAGTTCTTC. Protein sequence: CASSLAVDEQFF. This chain uses TRBV7-8 with TRBJ2-1; D is uncertain. The V gene lost 0 bases and the J gene lost 8 bases, with 5 bases spanning the gap. The germline V gene encodes CDR1 SGHVS and CDR2 FQNEAQ. The CDR3 has 12 amino acids.